This entry lists 9 T cell receptor beta chains sequenced from one sample in a study of regulatory T cells in long-lasting Graves disease. Time point defined: newly diagnosed GD, antithyroid drugs for less than 3 months. PBMC-extracted RNA yielded the TCR library. CDR3-region Arm-PCR and iRepertoire HTBI primers produced the TCR beta libraries. TCRdb re-called the multiplex PCR reads with MiXCR, one entry per CDR3 protein. The table lists roughly 380,000 distinct CDR3 sequences, approximately 16% of them singletons. These data also featured in a second study, about T cells in Graves' hyperthyroidism and ophthalmopathy.

The specimen comprised peripheral blood mononuclear cells (PBMCs), sampled at new diagnosis, from a patient treated with antithyroid drugs. The receptors stem from a man in his forties with Graves disease.

In this sample, this clonotype turned up once. Given a far larger clone just one base away, this is likely a sequencing read error. The chain uses TRBV28 and TRBJ2-1; the match to TRBD2 covers 7 bases. The CDR3 loop spans 16 amino acids. Germline trimming cut 7 bases from V and 10 bases from J; bases unmatched to any gene: 19. Germline assignment: CDR1 MDHEN and CDR2 SYDVKM. CDR3 sequence: CASNRVRGEGSYEQFF. The CDR3 nucleotides are TGTGCCAGCAACCGGGTCCGGGGGGAGGGCTCCTACGAGCAGTTCTTC.

This clonotype has a handful of counts. The V call is TRBV6-1, the J call TRBJ2-3, with D perhaps matching TRBD1 or TRBD2 (5 bases each). Germline CDR1 MNHNS, CDR2 SASEGT. The CDR3 spans 16 residues. Trimming took 4 bases from V and 0 from J, leaving 14 bases between them. CDR3 in amino acids: CASSVFRDVSTDTQYF. Here the CDR3 DNA reads TGTGCCAGCAGTGTATTCCGGGACGTAAGCACAGATACGCAGTATTTT.

This clonotype has at least ten counts. This sequence joins TRBV11-2 and TRBJ2-5; TRBD1 matches at 8 bases. This CDR3 contains 13 residues. Germline CDR1 and CDR2: SGHAT and FQNNGV. The junction had 7 bases not matched to a gene; V was cut back by 5 bases and J by 8 bases. CDR3: CASSTGQGTTQYF. In DNA, the CDR3 is TGTGCCAGCAGCACCGGACAGGGTACTACCCAGTACTTC.

The sample holds many counts of this clonotype. The rearrangement links TRBV9 to TRBJ1-1; D possibly corresponds to TRBD1 (6 bases). Trimming took off 0 bases at V and 7 bases at J, with 10 bases between the two ends. Germline CDR1 is SGDLS and CDR2 is YYNGEE. The CDR3 sequence is 13 residues long. CDR3 in amino acids: CASSVGGGGEAFF. The CDR3 nucleotides read TGTGCCAGCAGCGTAGGAGGGGGTGGTGAAGCTTTCTTT.

This clonotype has just a few counts. This chain uses TRBV20-1 with TRBJ1-5, with D possibly TRBD1 on 5 matching bases. V lost 0 bases, J lost 2 bases, and 11 bases lay in between. Germline values: CDR1 DFQATT, CDR2 SNEGSKA (reference sequence). CDR3 length: 15 residues. CDR3 DNA sequence: TGCAGTGCTAGAGATTACAGAGGGGGCAATCAGCCCCAGCATTTT. Its translation is CSARDYRGGNQPQHF.

The J gene is TRBJ2-7, the V gene TRBV2; 7 nucleotides align to TRBD1. The CDR3 has 15 amino acids. The V gene's germline CDR1 is SNHLY and CDR2 FYNNEI. Unmatched junction bases numbered 12, after V lost 7 bases and J lost 3 bases. The DNA for the CDR3 is TGTGCCAGCACCTCCTCGGAGGACAGGAGCTACGAGCAGTACTTC. Translated: CASTSSEDRSYEQYF.

In this sample, this clonotype turned up a few times. The chain employs TRBV27 and TRBJ2-7; 9 bases fit TRBD2. Germline V gene data show CDR1 as MNHEY and CDR2 as SMNVEV (reference sequence). The CDR3 extends over 13 amino acids. V lost 3 bases, J lost 6 bases, and 3 bases stayed unmatched. The CDR3 sequence: CASSFGGGAEQYF. Written as DNA, the CDR3 is TGTGCCAGCAGTTTCGGCGGGGGGGCCGAGCAGTACTTC.

This clonotype came up many times. This sequence joins TRBV28 and TRBJ2-2, with 9 nucleotides matching TRBD2. Trimming cost V 5 bases and J 6 bases; bases outside gene matches: 10. This CDR3 spans 16 amino acids. CDR1 is MDHEN, CDR2 SYDVKM, per germline. The CDR3 sequence is CASSAPGLAPSGELFF. The CDR3, as DNA: TGTGCCAGCAGTGCACCGGGACTAGCCCCGTCCGGGGAGCTGTTTTTT.

This clonotype was counted a single time. CDR3 sequence (DNA): TGCAGCGTTGGGGTTGGAGGGGAGACCCAGTACTTC. Translating it yields CSVGVGGETQYF. The chain has TRBV29-1 and TRBJ2-5; tentative D call: TRBD2 (6 bases). The CDR3 extends over 12 amino acids. V lost 4 bases, J lost 5 bases, and 11 bases lay in between. CDR1 SQVTM and CDR2 ANQGSEA come from the germline V gene.